This T cell receptor (beta chain) was recorded in a study of T cells in Graves' hyperthyroidism and ophthalmopathy. Whole-study results and caveats: Peripheral blood also featured most of the thyroid clonotypes expanded above 0.001.

From RNA transcripts, TCR beta CDR3 regions were amplified. The HTBI primer set was used in a first-round RT-PCR of the TCR CDR3. TCRdb itself ran the multiplex PCR reads through MiXCR, one entry per CDR3 protein. The table lists approximately 610,000 distinct CDR3 sequences, over 12% of them singletons. Many counts were recorded for this clonotype. No antigen is known for it. Enrolled ophthalmopathy patients presented with a Clinical Activity Score of at least 3, a NOSPECS grade of at least 4, and disease duration under 3 months. Diagnoses were established using clinical symptoms, serum thyroxine and TRAb, thyroid ultrasound and orbital computed tomography. Each 10 ml fresh peripheral blood draw supplied the PBMCs. Germline CDR1 reads MDHEN; CDR2 reads SYDVKM. The CDR3 loop spans 13 amino acids. With 1 base clipped from V and 12 bases from J, the junction kept 7 bases outside the gene matches.

The gene calls are TRBV28 and TRBJ1-1, with 8 positions matching TRBD1. The source of this sequence is a woman aged 40 to 50 with Graves' ophthalmopathy. The sample consisted of blood. The CDR3 reads CASSLSGQEGPFF. The CDR3 nucleotides read TGTGCCAGCAGTTTATCGGGACAGGAAGGACCTTTCTTT.